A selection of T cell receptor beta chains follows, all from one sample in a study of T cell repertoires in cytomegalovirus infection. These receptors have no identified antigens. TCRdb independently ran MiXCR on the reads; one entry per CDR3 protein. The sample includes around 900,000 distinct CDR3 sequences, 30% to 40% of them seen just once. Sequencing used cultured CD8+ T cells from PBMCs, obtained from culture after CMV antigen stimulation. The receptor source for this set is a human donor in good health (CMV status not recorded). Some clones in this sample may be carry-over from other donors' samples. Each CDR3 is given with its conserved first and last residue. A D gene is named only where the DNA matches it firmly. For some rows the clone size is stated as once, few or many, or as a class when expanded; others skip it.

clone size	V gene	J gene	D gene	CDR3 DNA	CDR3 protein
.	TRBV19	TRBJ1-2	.	TGTGCCAGTAGTATCTCGGTGAACTATGGCTACACCTTC	CASSISVNYGYTF
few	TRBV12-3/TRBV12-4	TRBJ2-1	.	TGTGCCAGCAGTTTAAGTGTCCCCTTGGGGCAGTTCTTC	CASSLSVPLGQFF
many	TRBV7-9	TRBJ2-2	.	TGTGCCAGCACTCGCCGGGCACGAACCGGGGAGCTGTTTTTT	CASTRRARTGELFF
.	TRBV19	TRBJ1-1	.	TGTGCCAGTAGTATAGAACCTACACGTTTCCCGATGACGGACACTGAAGCTTTCTTT	CASSIEPTRFPMTDTEAFF
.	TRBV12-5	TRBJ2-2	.	TGTGCTAGTGGTTTGGCGACAGGAGGGAACACCGGGGAGCTGTTTTTT	CASGLATGGNTGELFF
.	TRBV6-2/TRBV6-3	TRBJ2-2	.	TGTGCCAGCAGCAACAGGGGGGGGAACACCGGGGAGCTGTTTTTT	CASSNRGGNTGELFF
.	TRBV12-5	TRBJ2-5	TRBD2	TGTGCTAGTGGTTTGCAGCTTGGACAGGGCCTAGCGGGGGGTGAGACCCAGTACTTC	CASGLQLGQGLAGGETQYF
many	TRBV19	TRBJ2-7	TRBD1	TGTGCCAGTAGTTACGCGGGACAGGGGAGCTACGAGCAGTACTTC	CASSYAGQGSYEQYF
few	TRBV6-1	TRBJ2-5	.	TGTGCCAGCAGGACTAGGTCCGAGACCCAGTACTTC	CASRTRSETQYF
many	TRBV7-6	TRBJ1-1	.	TGTGCCAGCAGCTTAGGAAGGCGGGCAGGGCCGGAAGCTTTCTTT	CASSLGRRAGPEAFF
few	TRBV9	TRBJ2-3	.	TGTGCCAGCACCGGACTCACAGATACGCAGTATTTT	CASTGLTDTQYF
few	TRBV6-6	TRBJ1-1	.	TGTGCCACTACGACAGGACAAGCTTTCTTT	CATTTGQAFF
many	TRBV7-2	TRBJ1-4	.	.	CASSFRGREKLFF
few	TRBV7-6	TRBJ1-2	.	TGTGCCAGCAGCTCAAAAGATGACAGGCTCTATGGCTACACCTTC	CASSSKDDRLYGYTF
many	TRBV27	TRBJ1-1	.	TGTGCCAGCAGCTTGGGACGCTCCACTGAAGCTTTCTTT	CASSLGRSTEAFF
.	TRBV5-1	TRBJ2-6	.	TGCGCCAGCAGCTTGGCCGGGGATGGGGCCAACGTCCTGACTTTC	CASSLAGDGANVLTF
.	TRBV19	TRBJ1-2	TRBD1	TGTGCCACCCGGACAGGTTATGGCTACACCTTC	CATRTGYGYTF
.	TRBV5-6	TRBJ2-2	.	TGTGCCAGCAGCTTGAGAAGGGAGAGCGCGAACACCGGGGAGCTGTTTTTT	CASSLRRESANTGELFF
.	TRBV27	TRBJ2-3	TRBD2	TGTGCCAGCAGTTTCGGTAGCGGGAGCACAGATACGCAGTATTTT	CASSFGSGSTDTQYF
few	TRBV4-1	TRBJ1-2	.	TGCGCCAGCAGCCAAGAACATGCCGTCTATGGCTACACCTTC	CASSQEHAVYGYTF
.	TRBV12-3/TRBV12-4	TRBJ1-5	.	TGTGCCAGCGAGGACACTGATAGCAATCAGCCCCAGCATTTT	CASEDTDSNQPQHF
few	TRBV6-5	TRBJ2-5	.	TGTGCCAACTCGAGGTGGCAGATACAAGATACCCAGTACTTC	CANSRWQIQDTQYF